This is a list of T cell receptor beta chains from one sample in a study of shared clonotypes between healthy human individuals. Libraries were prepared by immunoSEQ multiplex PCR; TCRdb keeps only in-frame clonotypes and omits some of them. The sample has over a million clones, 75% to 85% seen once. The specimen sequenced was memory CD4+ T cells from PBMCs. These receptors all come from a young man in good health. Some clones in this sample may be carry-over from other donors' samples. The CDR3 runs from the conserved cysteine through the conserved F or W. D genes are given only for firm matches. Rows may omit the clone size; those that give it use once, few, many or a size class.

>NA|TRBJ2-2|18|TRBD2|TRBV7-2
CASSFVPSGRLYTGELFF
TGTGCCAGCAGCTTTGTGCCAAGCGGGAGGTTGTACACCGGGGAGCTGTTTTTT
>NA|TRBJ2-7|13|NA|TRBV5-4
CASSLDGIYEQYF
TGTGCCAGCAGCTTGGACGGAATCTACGAGCAGTACTTC
>NA|TRBJ1-5|14|NA|TRBV6-1
CASSLPVSNQPQHF
TGTGCCAGCAGCCTACCGGTGAGCAATCAGCCCCAGCATTTT
>NA|TRBJ2-7|14|TRBD2|TRBV18
CASSPETSGSEQYF
TGTGCCAGCTCACCAGAGACTAGCGGTAGCGAGCAGTACTTC
>NA|TRBJ1-1|12|NA|TRBV30
CAWSRMNTEAFF
TGTGCCTGGAGTCGCATGAACACTGAAGCTTTCTTT
>once|TRBJ2-3|11|NA|TRBV10-3
CAIGGADTQYF
TGTGCCATCGGGGGCGCAGATACGCAGTATTTT
>NA|TRBJ2-5|15|TRBD1|TRBV27
CASTSGQGSGETQYF
TGTGCCAGCACCAGCGGACAGGGAAGTGGCGAGACCCAGTACTTC
>once|TRBJ2-7|15|TRBD2|TRBV27
CASRWTPGGVGEQYF
TGTGCCAGCAGATGGACACCCGGGGGGGTTGGGGAGCAGTACTTC
>few|TRBJ1-5|13|NA|TRBV2
CASSEALWQPQHF
TGTGCCAGCAGTGAAGCGCTTTGGCAGCCCCAGCATTTT
>NA|TRBJ2-1|13|NA|TRBV7-2
CASSLKGRDEQFF
TGTGCCAGCAGCTTAAAGGGTAGGGATGAGCAGTTCTTC
>NA|TRBJ1-2|12|NA|TRBV9
CASSVEGYGYTF
TGTGCCAGCAGCGTAGAAGGATATGGCTACACCTTC
>once|TRBJ1-1|11|NA|TRBV7-9
CASSLLTEAFF
TGTGCCAGCAGCTTACTTACTGAAGCTTTCTTT
>NA|TRBJ2-1|15|TRBD1|TRBV7-2
CASSQDRDAYNEQFF
TGTGCCAGCAGCCAGGACAGGGACGCCTACAATGAGCAGTTCTTC
>NA|TRBJ2-3|15|NA|TRBV9
CASNPSSSWADTQYF
TGTGCCAGCAACCCCAGCTCCTCCTGGGCAGATACGCAGTATTTT
>NA|TRBJ1-5|13|NA|TRBV28
CASSMDSLGPQHF
TGTGCCAGCAGTATGGACAGTTTAGGGCCCCAGCATTTT
>many|TRBJ2-7|13|NA|TRBV7-9
CASSSGRDYEQYF
TGTGCCAGCAGTTCGGGACGGGACTACGAGCAGTACTTC
>NA|TRBJ2-7|11|NA|TRBV19
CASSIAGKQYF
TGTGCCAGTAGTATCGCGGGGAAGCAGTACTTC
>few|TRBJ1-2|14|TRBD1|TRBV2
CASTRTGGIYGYTF
TGTGCCAGCACCCGGACAGGGGGCATATATGGCTACACCTTC
>few|TRBJ1-2|14|TRBD1|TRBV5-4
CASSSGQRHYGYTF
TGTGCCAGCAGCTCGGGACAGCGACACTATGGCTACACCTTC
>NA|TRBJ2-7|14|TRBD1|TRBV7-2
CASSLRTGSYEQYF
TGTGCCAGCAGCCTTAGGACAGGTTCCTACGAGCAGTACTTC
>NA|TRBJ2-7|14|TRBD2|TRBV2
CASISGRLTYEQYF
TGTGCCAGCATTTCCGGGAGGCTTACCTACGAGCAGTACTTC
>few|TRBJ1-2|16|TRBD1|TRBV5-4
CASSWDRGQGNYGYTF
TGTGCCAGCAGCTGGGACAGGGGGCAGGGTAACTATGGCTACACCTTC
>NA|TRBJ2-5|14|NA|TRBV11-2
CASSQFNSQETQYF
TGTGCCAGCAGCCAATTTAACAGCCAAGAGACCCAGTACTTC
>NA|TRBJ2-1|14|TRBD2|TRBV2
CASTGTSRAGEQFF
TGTGCCAGCACCGGGACTAGCCGGGCGGGGGAGCAGTTCTTC
>NA|TRBJ2-1|16|TRBD2|TRBV7-3
CASSLFAREAYNEQFF
TGTGCCAGCAGCTTGTTTGCGCGGGAGGCTTACAATGAGCAGTTCTTC
>NA|TRBJ2-3|16|TRBD2|TRBV5-4
CASSTAPSGSTDTQYF
TGTGCCAGCAGCACCGCTCCTAGCGGGAGCACAGATACGCAGTATTTT
>few|TRBJ1-5|14|NA|TRBV7-2
CASSLQANNQPQHF
TGTGCCAGCAGCTTACAGGCGAACAATCAGCCCCAGCATTTT
>NA|TRBJ2-2|16|NA|TRBV5-1
CASSLGVGEETGELFF
TGCGCCAGCAGCTTGGGCGTAGGGGAGGAAACCGGGGAGCTGTTTTTT
>NA|TRBJ2-1|16|TRBD2|TRBV7-9
CASTATSGGSYNEQFF
TGTGCCAGCACCGCGACTAGCGGGGGATCCTACAATGAGCAGTTCTTC
>once|TRBJ2-1|17|NA|TRBV5-4
CASSLPSAGGGWNEQFF
TGTGCCAGCAGCTTGCCCTCAGCCGGGGGTGGTTGGAATGAGCAGTTCTTC
>NA|TRBJ2-1|14|NA|TRBV18
CASSLMGSTNEQFF
TGTGCCAGCTCACTCATGGGTAGCACCAATGAGCAGTTCTTC
>once|TRBJ2-3|14|NA|TRBV6-1
CALSRGSHTDTQYF
TGTGCCCTCAGTAGGGGCTCCCACACAGATACGCAGTATTTT